The next 3 T cell receptor beta chains were all read from a single sample in a study of T-cell reconstitution after alpha-beta-depleted transplantation in children. Unique molecular identifiers tagged the TCRbeta library. TCRdb recomputed calls from the PCR reads with MiXCR, one row per CDR3 protein. The data show approximately 170,000 distinct CDR3 sequences, over 8.5% seen once. The input for sequencing was PBMCs, taken before TCRalphabeta/CD19-depleted stem cell transplant. Receptors were obtained from a boy between 2 and 10 years old with acute myeloid leukemia, due to receive a stem cell transplant.

In its sample, this clonotype was seen many times. The chain employs TRBV5-1 and TRBJ2-3; tentative D call: TRBD1 (5 bases). The V gene lost 0 bases and the J gene lost 0 bases, with 8 bases spanning the gap. The CDR3 loop spans 15 amino acids. Germline V gene sequence: CDR1 SGHRS, CDR2 YFSETQ. CDR3 coding DNA: TGCGCCAGCAGCTTGGCAGGGCAAAGCACAGATACGCAGTATTTT. Translating gives CASSLAGQSTDTQYF.

This clonotype occurred many times. This rearrangement joins TRBV5-1 to TRBJ2-1; the D call may be TRBD1 or TRBD2 (6 bases each). The germline V gene has CDR1 SGHRS and CDR2 YFSETQ. The CDR3 totals 13 residues. V was trimmed by 4 bases and J by 8 bases, leaving 13 bases between them. The CDR3 region has the DNA TGCGCCAGCAGCCCGGGGGCTAGCGATGAGCAGTTCTTC. Its protein is CASSPGASDEQFF.

This clonotype appeared many times. V and J are TRBV29-1 and TRBJ1-6, with D possibly TRBD1 on 5 matching bases. In germline, CDR1 is SQVTM, CDR2 ANQGSEA. The CDR3 is 12 residues long. Trimming shortened V by 6 bases and J by 14 bases, and 17 bases separated the two germline ends. The CDR3 bases are TGCAGCGTCGGGGACCCGCTGGGTTCCCTCCACTTT. Encoded protein: CSVGDPLGSLHF.